The T cell receptor (beta chain) under discussion was sequenced for a study of blood T cells in healthy people across ages. Overall study results and limits: The long-lived group displayed more naive CD4+ cells, plus higher diversity, than the aged donors did.

Primers used in a second PCR of about 7 to 11 cycles were a sample-barcoded 5' primer and a J-beta primer mix. TCRdb redid the calling of the 5' RACE reads with MiXCR, one entry per CDR3 protein. The sample carries about 630,000 distinct CDR3 sequences, roughly 20% recorded once. Donors gave roughly 10 milliliters of peripheral blood apiece. Per the germline V gene, CDR1 is SGHTA and CDR2 is FQGNSA. The CDR3 consists of 12 residues. As to this clonotype: Its antigen is not known.

The source of this sequence is a man aged 65 to 85 in good health. This rearrangement joins TRBV7-2 to TRBJ2-7; D uncertain. The J call could be wrong; TRBJ2-1 is a better fit for the DNA end. Sequencing used blood. Written as DNA, the CDR3 is TGTGCCAGCAGCTTCCCCCAAGGGGAGCAGTTCTTC. Encoded protein: CASSFPQGEQFF.